Below, 5 T cell receptor beta chains from the same sample are listed, as sequenced in a study of naive and memory T cell subsets. No antigen is known for these receptors. An equimolar mix of two oligonucleotides served as the beta constant-region primer for TRBC1 and TRBC2. Nested alpha and beta constant-region primers with the SP2 primer drove four PCR rounds on ligated cDNA. TCRdb analysed the UMI-ligation and nested PCR reads with MiXCR anew, one entry per CDR3 protein. This repertoire shows tens of thousands of distinct CDR3 sequences, over 9% found once; its top ten account for around 0.13%. Study results and caveats: Naive repertoires, especially CD8, held a few larger clonotypes, possibly memory cells re-expressing CD45RA.

Sequencing was performed on naive CD4+ T cells from blood. The receptors come from a human donor in good health.

The V call is TRBV24-1, the J call TRBJ2-2, with D unresolved. The length of the CDR3 is 13 residues. In germline, CDR1 is KGHDR, CDR2 SFDVKD. The V gene lost 1 base and the J gene lost 2 bases, with 1 base spanning the gap. The CDR3, as DNA: TGTGCCACCAGTGATTTCAACACCGGGGAGCTGTTTTTT. It translates to CATSDFNTGELFF.

This clonotype has just a few counts. The chain uses TRBV10-2 and TRBJ2-7; 9 positions match TRBD1. Trimming took 6 bases from V and 4 from J; bases not matched to a gene: 4. Per the germline V gene, CDR1 is WSHSY and CDR2 is SAAADI. The CDR3 is 13 amino acids. This CDR3 reads CASRLTGGYEQYF. CDR3 nucleotides: TGCGCCAGCAGATTGACAGGGGGGTACGAGCAGTACTTC.

This chain links TRBV7-6 with TRBJ2-3, with 10 bases aligning to TRBD2. The CDR3 is 17 residues long. Trimming cost V 3 bases and J 6 bases; bases outside gene matches: 12. Germline-derived CDR1 and CDR2 are SGHVS and FNYEAQ. This CDR3 reads CASSFFPDSGGTDTQYF. CDR3 in DNA: TGTGCCAGCAGCTTTTTCCCGGATAGCGGGGGGACGGATACGCAGTATTTT.

The table lists this clonotype with a few counts. The rearrangement joins TRBV3-1 to TRBJ2-1, with D unresolved. The ends were cut back, 0 bases at V and 10 bases at J, with 25 bases in the middle. Germline V gene sequence: CDR1 LGHDT, CDR2 YNNKEL (reference sequence). The CDR3 is 18 residues long. The CDR3 coding sequence is TGTGCCAGCAGCCAAGATCTCAGGCGTCTCCTAGGCAGTAAGGAGCAGTTCTTC. Amino acids: CASSQDLRRLLGSKEQFF.

V and J are TRBV7-2 and TRBJ2-1, with TRBD1 matching over 8 bases. J lost 6 bases, V lost 6 bases, and 10 bases had no gene match. Per the germline V gene, CDR1 is SGHTA and CDR2 is FQGNSA. This CDR3 contains 15 residues. The CDR3 reads CASRLDRALPNEQFF. The DNA of the CDR3 is TGTGCCAGCAGATTGGACAGGGCCCTACCCAATGAGCAGTTCTTC.